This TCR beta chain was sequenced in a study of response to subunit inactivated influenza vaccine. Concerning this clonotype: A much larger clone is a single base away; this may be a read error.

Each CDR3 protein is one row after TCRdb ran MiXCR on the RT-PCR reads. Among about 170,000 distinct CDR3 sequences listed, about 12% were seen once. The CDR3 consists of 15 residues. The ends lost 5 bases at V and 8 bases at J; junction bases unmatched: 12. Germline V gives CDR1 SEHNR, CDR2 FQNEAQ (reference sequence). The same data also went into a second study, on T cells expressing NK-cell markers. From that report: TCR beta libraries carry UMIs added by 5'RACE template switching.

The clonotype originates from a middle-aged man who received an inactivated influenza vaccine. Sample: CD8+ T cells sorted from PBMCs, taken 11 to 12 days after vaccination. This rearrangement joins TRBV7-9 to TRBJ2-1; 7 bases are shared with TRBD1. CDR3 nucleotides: TGTGCCAGCAGCCCCGACAGGGATTCTTCCCATGAGCAGTTCTTC. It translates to CASSPDRDSSHEQFF.